The 29 T cell receptor beta chains in this list originate from one sample, sequenced in a study of shared clonotypes between healthy human individuals. Terminally differentiated effector memory CD45RA+ cells were left out of the naive CD8 fraction, which was CD45RO-negative and positively selected for CCR7. Using immunoSEQ multiplex PCR, the repertoire was profiled, and TCRdb retains in-frame clones only, with some absent. The sample carries millions of clones, 85% to 95% recorded once. The sequenced sample was naive CD8+ T cells from PBMCs. These receptor sequences come from a man between 18 and 29 years old in good health. Some clones in this sample may be carry-over from other donors' samples.

This rearrangement joins TRBV19 to TRBJ1-2; 11 bases are a match to TRBD1. The germline V gene has CDR1 LNHDA and CDR2 SQIVND (reference sequence). Losses at the gene ends were 6 bases for V and 2 bases for J; bases not matched to a gene: 2. The CDR3 length is 14 residues. In DNA form, the CDR3 reads TGTGCCAGTAGCGGGGACAGGGGGAACTATGGCTACACCTTC. It is translated as CASSGDRGNYGYTF.

This clone appeared once. CDR3 residues: CASREAYEQYF. As DNA, the CDR3 is TGTGCCAGCAGAGAGGCTTACGAGCAGTACTTC. This chain links TRBV25-1 with TRBJ2-7; D gene uncertain. Deletions cut 6 bases from V and 4 bases from J, with 7 bases between. Germline V gene sequence: CDR1 MGHDK, CDR2 SYGVNS. The CDR3 runs 11 residues.

This chain connects TRBV2 to TRBJ1-2, with 8 bases lining up with TRBD1. Germline V gene data show CDR1 as SNHLY and CDR2 as FYNNEI. After removal of 5 bases from V and 4 bases from J, the junction contained 12 bases not matched to a gene. The CDR3 length is 16 residues. The CDR3 bases are TGTGCCAGCAGTACTTTTGGACAGGGATCCCCCTATGGCTACACCTTC. Protein product: CASSTFGQGSPYGYTF. The whole variable domain, remainder taken from reference TRBV2 and TRBJ1-2, is EPEVTQTPSHQVTQMGQEVILRCVPISNHLYFYWYRQILGQKVEFLVSFYNNEISEKSEIFDDQFSVERPDGSNFTLKIRSTKLEDSAMYFCASSTFGQGSPYGYTFGSGTRLTVV.

V and J are TRBV10-3 and TRBJ2-7, with no clear D. V lost 3 bases to trimming and J lost 6 bases, with 15 bases between them. The germline CDR1 and CDR2 sequences are ENHRY and SYGVKD. This CDR3 has 14 amino acids. As DNA, the CDR3 is TGTGCCATCAGTGACACTGATCCGGTCCCCGAGCAGTACTTC. As protein: CAISDTDPVPEQYF.

The rearrangement uses TRBV7-9 and TRBJ1-4; D remains ambiguous. CDR1 SEHNR and CDR2 FQNEAQ come from the germline V gene (reference sequence). V dropped 8 bases and J dropped 0 bases, with 7 bases sitting between them. The CDR3 has 13 amino acids. The CDR3 sequence is CASWGATNEKLFF. CDR3 sequence (DNA): TGTGCCAGCTGGGGAGCAACTAATGAAAAACTGTTTTTT.

The gene calls are TRBV10-3 and TRBJ2-1, with D unresolved. The CDR3 is 14 residues long. Germline loops: CDR1 ENHRY, CDR2 SYGVKD. V shed 6 bases and J shed 6 bases, with 15 bases lying between them. The CDR3 nucleotides are TGTGCCATCAGGGACCCGAGACTGATCAATGAGCAGTTCTTC. Translating gives CAIRDPRLINEQFF.

This sequence joins TRBV28 and TRBJ2-2; the D gene is possibly TRBD1 (5 bases). V was cut by 3 bases and J by 4 bases, with 15 bases left in between. CDR1 and CDR2 from the germline V gene are MDHEN and SYDVKM. The CDR3 is 16 amino acids. CDR3 residues: CASSFNQGLVTGELFF. The CDR3 DNA follows: TGTGCCAGCAGTTTTAATCAGGGATTGGTCACCGGGGAGCTGTTTTTT.

This clone was recorded once. The chain uses TRBV4-1 and TRBJ1-2; maybe TRBD1 (5 bases). Germline CDR1 and CDR2: MGHRA and YSYEKL. V lost 0 bases and J 6 bases, leaving 11 bases between the germline ends. This CDR3 has 14 amino acids. CDR3 sequence (DNA): TGCGCCAGCAGCCAAGATGCCGGGGGTGATGGCTACACCTTC. It yields the protein CASSQDAGGDGYTF.

V and J are TRBV4-2 and TRBJ2-5, with D possibly TRBD2 on 5 matching bases. There are 15 residues in the CDR3. The V and J ends lost 3 bases and 2 bases respectively, with 13 bases between them. Germline loops: CDR1 LGHNA, CDR2 YNFKEQ. Written as DNA, the CDR3 is TGTGCCAGCAGCCAGTTGAGGGTCAGGCAAGAGACCCAGTACTTC. It specifies CASSQLRVRQETQYF.

This sequence joins TRBV7-3 and TRBJ2-1; D is possibly TRBD2 (5 bases). The CDR3 is 15 residues long. With 5 bases removed from V and 5 bases from J, the gap between germline ends came to 16 bases. CDR1 and CDR2 from the germline V gene are SGHTA and FQGTGA. The CDR3 protein is CASSLAPQGNNEQFF. The CDR3 DNA reads TGTGCCAGCAGCCTAGCCCCCCAAGGCAACAATGAGCAGTTCTTC.

The V call is TRBV10-3, the J call TRBJ1-2; 7 bases agree with TRBD1. Germline trimming cut 2 bases from V and 4 bases from J; bases unmatched to any gene: 4. Germline V CDR1 and CDR2: ENHRY, SYGVKD. The CDR3 has 14 residues. This CDR3 is CAISEPTGAYGYTF. CDR3 coding DNA: TGTGCCATCAGTGAGCCTACAGGGGCCTATGGCTACACCTTC.

The chain is built from TRBV15 and TRBJ1-5, with a tentative D call TRBD1 (5 bases). The V and J ends lost 5 bases and 5 bases respectively, with 22 bases between them. Germline V CDR1 and CDR2: LNHNV, YYDKDF (reference sequence). The CDR3 runs to 17 residues. The CDR3 here is CATSDRSTTNGDQPQHF. CDR3 DNA sequence: TGTGCCACCAGCGACAGAAGCACAACTAACGGGGATCAGCCCCAGCATTTT.

The chain links TRBV9 to TRBJ1-4; D unresolved. The ends were cut back, 0 bases at V and 3 bases at J, with 15 bases in the middle. There are 17 residues in the CDR3. Germline V CDR1 and CDR2: SGDLS, YYNGEE. The CDR3 DNA is TGTGCCAGCAGCGTAGAGGGAGGCGGGGTAGCTAATGAAAAACTGTTTTTT. Its protein is CASSVEGGGVANEKLFF.

This chain uses TRBV7-2 with TRBJ2-7; 10 bases map to TRBD2. This CDR3 contains 14 residues. Germline CDR1 is SGHTA and CDR2 is FQGNSA. The junction had 5 bases not matched to a gene; V was cut back by 3 bases and J by 6 bases. The CDR3 bases are TGTGCCAGCAGCTTGCTAGCGGGAGTACCCGAGCAGTACTTC. Its protein product is CASSLLAGVPEQYF.

The chain has TRBV7-2 and TRBJ2-7, with 7 positions matching TRBD2. Trimming cost V 0 bases and J 4 bases; bases outside gene matches: 6. The CDR3 covers 15 residues. The germline V gene has CDR1 SGHTA and CDR2 FQGNSA. The CDR3 nucleotides are TGTGCCAGCAGCTTAGCCGGCGGGAGTAGGTACGAGCAGTACTTC. This codes for CASSLAGGSRYEQYF.

The V gene is TRBV7-9, the J gene TRBJ2-1, with a tentative D call TRBD2 (6 bases). The CDR3 is 14 amino acids. The germline CDR1 and CDR2 sequences are SEHNR and FQNEAQ (reference sequence). Trimming stripped 6 bases from V and 4 bases from J, with 13 bases between. CDR3 in DNA: TGTGCCAGCAGTCCCCCTCGGGGGTACAATGAGCAGTTCTTC. Amino acids: CASSPPRGYNEQFF.

The chain has TRBV7-2 and TRBJ2-7, with D possibly being TRBD2 (7 bases). There are 16 residues in the CDR3. The ends were cut back, 1 base at V and 3 bases at J, with 16 bases in the middle. Germline loops: CDR1 SGHTA, CDR2 FQGNSA. The CDR3 DNA reads as TGTGCCAGCAGCTTAGGTAGGCGGGGGCGTCGCTACGAGCAGTACTTC. Translated, it gives CASSLGRRGRRYEQYF.

V gene TRBV20-1 combines with J gene TRBJ1-1; no firm D call. V was trimmed by 3 bases and J by 7 bases, leaving 9 bases between them. Germline V CDR1 and CDR2: DFQATT, SNEGSKA (reference sequence). The CDR3 is 11 amino acids. In nucleotides, the CDR3 is TGCAGTGCTAGCTCTACGAGTGAAGCTTTCTTT. Its protein is CSASSTSEAFF.

The genes are TRBV7-2 and TRBJ2-1, with D possibly called TRBD1 or TRBD2 (5 bases each). Per the germline V gene, CDR1 is SGHTA and CDR2 is FQGNSA. Trimming took 5 bases from V and 2 from J, leaving 16 bases between them. The CDR3 spans 16 residues. The CDR3 protein is CASSNNGGRTYNEQFF. The CDR3 DNA follows: TGTGCCAGCAGCAACAATGGGGGTAGGACCTACAATGAGCAGTTCTTC.

V usage is TRBV11-2 and J usage is TRBJ1-4; no clear D gene. CDR1 and CDR2 (germline): SGHAT, FQNNGV. V lost 2 bases and J 0 bases, leaving 7 bases between the germline ends. The length of the CDR3 is 15 residues. The CDR3 is CASSLSPATNEKLFF. The CDR3 coding sequence is TGTGCCAGCAGCTTAAGCCCGGCAACTAATGAAAAACTGTTTTTT.

The chain links TRBV14 to TRBJ2-3, with TRBD2 as a possible D gene (6 bases). The CDR3 is 17 amino acids. Trimming cost V 3 bases and J 2 bases, with 18 bases left between them. CDR1 and CDR2 (germline): SGHDN, FVKESK. The CDR3 sequence is CASSHARGAGYTDTQYF. In DNA, the CDR3 is TGTGCCAGCAGCCATGCCCGTGGGGCGGGGTACACAGATACGCAGTATTTT.

The CDR3 here is CASRVWTGKNTEAFF. The CDR3 nucleotides are TGTGCCAGCAGGGTCTGGACAGGGAAGAACACTGAAGCTTTCTTT. The V and J genes are TRBV28 and TRBJ1-1; 8 bases match TRBD1. The CDR3 length is 15 residues. Trimming took 6 bases from V and 1 from J; bases not matched to a gene: 7. Germline loops: CDR1 MDHEN, CDR2 SYDVKM.

The chain uses TRBV7-9 and TRBJ2-5, with D unclear. From germline, CDR1 is SEHNR and CDR2 FQNEAQ (reference sequence). V dropped 5 bases and J dropped 7 bases, with 11 bases sitting between them. There are 12 residues in the CDR3. This CDR3 reads CASSIDTWTQYF. CDR3 in DNA: TGTGCCAGCAGCATTGACACGTGGACCCAGTACTTC.

This chain connects TRBV7-9 to TRBJ1-2; 9 bases are shared with TRBD1. The CDR3 totals 15 residues. Trimming at V came to 4 bases and at J to 3 bases, leaving 6 bases not matched to a gene. CDR1 is SEHNR, CDR2 FQNEAQ, per germline (reference sequence). Here the CDR3 reads CASSSRDRVDYGYTF. The DNA of the CDR3 is TGTGCCAGCAGCTCTCGGGACAGGGTAGACTATGGCTACACCTTC. The full variable domain, completed using reference TRBV7-9 and TRBJ1-2, is DTGVSQNPRHKITKRGQNVTFRCDPISEHNRLYWYRQTLGQGPEFLTYFQNEAQLEKSRLLSDRFSAERPKGSFSTLEIQRTEQGDSAMYLCASSSRDRVDYGYTFGSGTRLTVV.

As for this clone: At the DNA level, this CDR3 is encoded by other sequences in the same sample as well. The J gene is TRBJ2-7, the V gene TRBV18; 9 nucleotides align to TRBD1. The CDR3 has 14 amino acids. With V trimmed by 3 bases and J by 5 bases, 5 bases remained unmatched. Germline lookup yields CDR1 KGHSH and CDR2 LQKENI. The CDR3, as DNA: TGTGCCAGCTCACCTCCGGGACAGGGTAACGAGCAGTACTTC. The encoded protein is CASSPPGQGNEQYF.

V and J are TRBV7-9 and TRBJ2-2; unclear D gene. Germline lookup yields CDR1 SEHNR and CDR2 FQNEAQ (reference sequence). The V and J ends lost 1 base and 6 bases respectively, with 9 bases between them. This CDR3 has 14 residues. Written as DNA, the CDR3 is TGTGCCAGCAGCTTAGTTGGTTCCCCCGGGGAGCTGTTTTTT. It yields the protein CASSLVGSPGELFF. The full variable domain, in which reference TRBV7-9 and TRBJ2-2 provide the parts outside the CDR3, is DTGVSQNPRHKITKRGQNVTFRCDPISEHNRLYWYRQTLGQGPEFLTYFQNEAQLEKSRLLSDRFSAERPKGSFSTLEIQRTEQGDSAMYLCASSLVGSPGELFFGEGSRLTVL.

The chain carries TRBV5-5 and TRBJ1-1; a weak D match, TRBD1 (6 bases). V dropped 2 bases and J dropped 3 bases, with 11 bases sitting between them. CDR3 size: 14 residues. Germline loops: CDR1 SGHKS, CDR2 YYEKEE (reference sequence). This chain's CDR3 is CASSFWGADTEAFF. The CDR3 nucleotides are TGTGCCAGCAGCTTCTGGGGGGCGGACACTGAAGCTTTCTTT.

The chain carries TRBV4-1 and TRBJ2-5; 7 bases align to TRBD2. This CDR3 spans 16 amino acids. Germline lookup yields CDR1 MGHRA and CDR2 YSYEKL. With V trimmed by 5 bases and J by 2 bases, 11 bases remained unmatched. The CDR3 spells CASSWILALAQETQYF. DNA for the CDR3: TGCGCCAGCAGCTGGATACTAGCGCTTGCTCAAGAGACCCAGTACTTC.

The sample holds one count of this clone. The rearrangement uses TRBV19 and TRBJ2-2; 8 bases agree with TRBD1. The germline V gene encodes CDR1 LNHDA and CDR2 SQIVND (reference sequence). The trim removed 3 bases at V and 1 base at J, leaving 13 bases unmatched. The CDR3 runs 19 residues. CDR3 protein: CASSILVYTGQGNTGELFF. In DNA form, the CDR3 reads TGTGCCAGTAGTATTCTTGTATATACAGGACAGGGGAACACCGGGGAGCTGTTTTTT.